Shown below are 9 T cell receptor beta chains from a single sample sequenced in a study of T-cell reconstitution after alpha-beta-depleted transplantation in children. Preparation of the TCRbeta library used unique molecular identifiers. TCRdb analysed the PCR reads with MiXCR anew, one entry per CDR3 protein. The table includes about 210,000 distinct CDR3 sequences, 17% detected once. The sample in question was PBMCs, mostly from graft donor cells, obtained 360 days after TCRalphabeta/CD19-depleted stem cell transplant. Receptor source: a male patient aged 2 to 10 who had a stem cell transplant for acute lymphoblastic leukemia, so the T cells may come from the graft donor.

The chain couples TRBV7-2 to TRBJ1-2; 9 bases agree with TRBD1. J was trimmed by 2 bases and V by 5 bases; bases with no gene match: 6. This CDR3 contains 15 residues. Germline loops: CDR1 SGHTA, CDR2 FQGNSA. Written as DNA, the CDR3 is TGTGCCAGCAGCCTTCGCGGGACAGGGAACTATGGCTACACCTTC. Amino acid sequence: CASSLRGTGNYGYTF.

This chain links TRBV2 with TRBJ1-6, with no clear D. Germline lookup yields CDR1 SNHLY and CDR2 FYNNEI. Trimming shortened V by 4 bases and J by 9 bases, and 7 bases separated the two germline ends. The CDR3 has 12 amino acids. The CDR3 bases are TGTGCCAGCAGTGTGTGGGGTTCACCCCTCCACTTT. It is translated as CASSVWGSPLHF.

The chain links TRBV6-1 to TRBJ1-4, with TRBD1 matching over 7 bases. The germline V gene encodes CDR1 MNHNS and CDR2 SASEGT. The CDR3 extends over 15 amino acids. Trimming at V came to 3 bases and at J to 8 bases, leaving 9 bases not matched to a gene. As DNA, the CDR3 is TGTGCCAGCAGTGAGTGGACAGGAGGCTGGGAAAAACTGTTTTTT. Protein: CASSEWTGGWEKLFF.

This chain links TRBV18 with TRBJ1-1; D is unresolved. CDR3 length: 14 amino acids. Trimming pared 1 base from V and 1 base from J, leaving 7 bases between. CDR1 and CDR2 from the germline V gene are KGHSH and LQKENI. CDR3 in amino acids: CASSPLDRNTEAFF. In DNA, the CDR3 is TGTGCCAGCTCACCACTGGATCGGAACACTGAAGCTTTCTTT.

This clonotype was seen a few times. The chain carries TRBV4-1 and TRBJ2-1; D uncertain. CDR1 and CDR2 from the germline V gene are MGHRA and YSYEKL. V was trimmed by 2 bases and J by 6 bases, leaving 11 bases between them. The CDR3 spans 14 residues. CDR3 in DNA: TGCGCCAGCAGCCAATGGCTAGTGATCAATGAGCAGTTCTTC. Protein product: CASSQWLVINEQFF.

This clonotype showed up just a few times. The chain is built from TRBV5-6 and TRBJ2-2, with TRBD2 identical over 8 bases. This CDR3 spans 16 amino acids. CDR1 and CDR2 from the germline V gene are SGHDT and YYEEEE. The V segment lost 2 bases and the J segment 0 bases; nucleotides outside the gene matches: 3. In DNA, the CDR3 is TGTGCCAGCAGCTTATTAGCGGGATCGAACACCGGGGAGCTGTTTTTT. Its protein product is CASSLLAGSNTGELFF.

This clonotype has ten or more counts. The chain couples TRBV4-3 to TRBJ1-1; tentatively, D is TRBD1 (5 bases). This CDR3 is built from 12 residues. Trimming cost V 3 bases and J 8 bases, with 10 bases left between them. CDR1 is LGHNA and CDR2 is YSLEER in the germline V gene. DNA of the CDR3: TGCGCCAGCAGCCAGACGGAGGGGGAAGCTTTCTTT. It yields the protein CASSQTEGEAFF.

Regarding this clonotype: The junction does not match germline at one end; this may be a read error. The DNA for the CDR3 is TGTGCCAGCAGCTCGCACTATTCTATTCTCTTC. This gives the protein CASSSHYSILF. The chain joins TRBV28 to TRBJ2-7; unclear D gene. Germline loops: CDR1 MDHEN, CDR2 SYDVKM. The CDR3 covers 11 residues.

The chain recombines TRBV24-1 with TRBJ2-3; maybe TRBD1 (6 bases). V lost 4 bases, J lost 4 bases, and 14 bases lay in between. The CDR3 extends over 15 amino acids. Germline lookup yields CDR1 KGHDR and CDR2 SFDVKD. This CDR3 reads CATSDKQGLADTQYF. DNA of the CDR3: TGTGCCACCAGTGACAAACAGGGTTTAGCAGATACGCAGTATTTT.